The clone carrying this T cell receptor beta chain was seen only once. Its cognate antigen is unknown. CDR1 and CDR2 (germline): SGHAT, FQNNGV. This CDR3 has 15 amino acids. V lost 4 bases to trimming and J lost 0 bases, with 11 bases between them. TCRdb keeps only in-frame clones here, not all; method: immunoSEQ multiplex PCR. The sample has 100,000 to 150,000 clones, just under 95% seen once. The sample originates from a study of T cell responses to AZD1222 COVID-19 vaccine. Study-level results: At 160-218 and 743-854, vaccine-associated CD4 TCRs were dominant, and they spanned spike.

The sequence derives from an adult who received the AZD1222 COVID-19 vaccine. The J gene is TRBJ2-3, the V gene TRBV11-2; D gene uncertain. Specimen: peripheral blood, collected 28 days after the second AZD1222 dose. The CDR3 region has the DNA TGTGCCAGCAGCTCCCGCGGATCTAGCACAGATACGCAGTATTTT. Residues: CASSSRGSSTDTQYF.